Listed below are T cell receptor beta chains from one sample, sequenced in a study of T-cell memory formation after mild COVID-19. TCRdb re-called the 5' RACE reads with MiXCR, one entry per CDR3 protein. The sample lists a few hundred thousand distinct CDR3 sequences, roughly 22% occurring once. Sequenced material: PBMCs or a T cell subset sorted from them (not recorded which). Receptors were obtained from an adult woman who had mild COVID-19 (a few samples of this study predate the infection). Cell type and time point are not known. CDR3s leave out the opening cysteine and the closing phenylalanine or tryptophan.

J: TRBJ2-3; V: TRBV7-6; CDR3: ASSPLPQRSDTQY
J: TRBJ2-3; V: TRBV24-1; CDR3: ATSRLAGATDTQY
J: TRBJ2-3; V: TRBV12-3/TRBV12-4; CDR3: ASSPSGTGADTQY
J: TRBJ1-5; V: TRBV12-3/TRBV12-4; CDR3: ASSLEGQPQH
J: TRBJ2-2; V: TRBV7-3; CDR3: ASSFTLNTGELF
J: TRBJ2-1; V: TRBV7-9; CDR3: ASSIPLKRGGDPNEQF
J: TRBJ2-1; V: TRBV12-3/TRBV12-4; CDR3: ASSLEVRGLVGNEQF
J: TRBJ2-5; V: TRBV4-1; CDR3: ASSQVLLVETQY
J: TRBJ1-2; V: TRBV7-3; CDR3: ASSLSQAGYGYT
J: TRBJ2-5; V: TRBV7-3; CDR3: ASSLGTLAGALETQY
J: TRBJ2-1; V: TRBV20-1; CDR3: SGQAYNEQF